What follows are 32 T cell receptor beta chains derived from one specimen sequenced in a study of blood T cells in healthy people across ages. A sample-barcoded 5' primer and a J-beta primer mix were used in a second PCR of roughly 6 to 11 cycles. TCRdb passed the 5' RACE reads through MiXCR, listing each CDR3 protein once. The sample shows around 1.5 million distinct CDR3 sequences, around 36% of them seen only once. The sample comprised blood. The receptors were gathered from a woman in her thirties in good health.

J is TRBJ2-5 and V is TRBV30; D remains ambiguous. The end of the DNA fits TRBJ2-7 better, so the J call may be wrong. Germline V gives CDR1 GTSNPN, CDR2 SVGIG (reference sequence). CDR3 length equals 13 residues. CDR3 sequence reads: CAWSDVPHAEQYF. The CDR3 bases are TGTGCCTGGAGTGACGTGCCCCATGCCGAGCAGTACTTC.

This clonotype was picked up a small number of times. The V and J genes are TRBV25-1 and TRBJ2-7; D possibly corresponds to TRBD2 (5 bases). This CDR3 spans 13 amino acids. Trimming took 11 bases from V and 2 from J, leaving 16 bases between them. CDR1 is MGHDK, CDR2 SYGVNS, per germline. The CDR3: CASQTRGTYEQYF. The CDR3 DNA sequence: TGTGCCTCCCAAACCCGGGGAACCTACGAGCAGTACTTC.

This clonotype was counted a few times. The gene calls are TRBV20-1 and TRBJ2-7; D unclear. This CDR3 comprises 12 residues. The germline V gene has CDR1 DFQATT and CDR2 SNEGSKA (reference sequence). Trimming cost V 6 bases and J 3 bases, with 12 bases left between them. The chain's CDR3 is CSASGGVYEQYF. The CDR3 DNA follows: TGCAGTGCGTCCGGCGGAGTCTACGAGCAGTACTTC.

Remarks on this clonotype: A much larger clone is a single base away; this may be a read error. The chain has TRBV29-1 and TRBJ2-7; D is possibly TRBD2 (6 bases). With 6 bases removed from V and 7 bases from J, the gap between germline ends came to 13 bases. The CDR3 consists of 11 residues. Germline values: CDR1 SQVTM, CDR2 ANQGSEA. The CDR3 spells CSVAGPQEQYF. The CDR3 DNA is TGCAGCGTAGCGGGCCCGCAGGAGCAGTACTTC.

J is TRBJ2-3 and V is TRBV10-2; 7 bases are shared with TRBD2. Per germline, CDR1 WSHSY and CDR2 SAAADI. The CDR3 runs to 15 residues. The trim removed 4 bases at V and 4 bases at J, leaving 8 bases unmatched. For the CDR3, the DNA is TGCGCCAGCAGTGGTGGAGCGGGATTAGCAGATACGCAGTATTTT. The encoded protein is CASSGGAGLADTQYF.

The chain combines TRBV10-2 with TRBJ2-1; D possibly corresponds to TRBD1 (6 bases). Germline CDR1 is WSHSY and CDR2 is SAAADI. Trimming shortened V by 5 bases and J by 5 bases, and 25 bases separated the two germline ends. The CDR3 has 18 amino acids. The CDR3 region is CASSKNLPGASDHNEQFF. In DNA, the CDR3 is TGCGCCAGCAGTAAAAACCTCCCAGGGGCCTCCGACCACAATGAGCAGTTCTTC.

This clonotype was observed a handful of times. The rearrangement uses TRBV25-1 and TRBJ2-7; TRBD2 matches at 8 bases. Germline trimming cut 5 bases from V and 1 base from J; bases unmatched to any gene: 7. Germline V gene data show CDR1 as MGHDK and CDR2 as SYGVNS. This CDR3 comprises 15 residues. The CDR3 loop is CASSSALAGSYEQYF. The CDR3 DNA sequence: TGTGCCAGCAGTTCGGCCCTAGCGGGTTCCTACGAGCAGTACTTC.

This clonotype was seen a few times. The gene calls are TRBV20-1 and TRBJ2-7; TRBD2 matches at 12 bases. Losses at the gene ends were 5 bases for V and 5 bases for J; bases not matched to a gene: 7. This CDR3 region has 14 residues. Germline loops: CDR1 DFQATT, CDR2 SNEGSKA (reference sequence). The CDR3 region has the DNA TGCAGTGCTTACCTCGGACTAGCGGGAAACGAGCAGTACTTC. Translation: CSAYLGLAGNEQYF.

The chain employs TRBV5-1 and TRBJ1-4, with TRBD1 matching over 7 bases. CDR3 length: 14 residues. Germline-derived CDR1 and CDR2 are SGHRS and YFSETQ. V lost 3 bases, J lost 5 bases, and 4 bases stayed unmatched. Written as DNA, the CDR3 is TGCGCCAGCAGCTCACAGGGGAAGAATGAAAAACTGTTTTTT. This sequence encodes CASSSQGKNEKLFF.

V and J are TRBV9 and TRBJ2-5; D is possibly TRBD1 (6 bases). The CDR3 extends over 15 amino acids. Germline V CDR1 and CDR2: SGDLS, YYNGEE. V was clipped by 0 bases and J by 6 bases, with 15 bases between them. The chain's CDR3 is CASSVDLQGWKTQYF. The DNA for the CDR3 is TGTGCCAGCAGCGTAGACCTCCAGGGGTGGAAGACCCAGTACTTC.

This clonotype occurred a few times. Here the CDR3 reads CSARDPPRVEQFF. The CDR3 DNA follows: TGCAGTGCCCGTGACCCGCCCCGCGTGGAGCAGTTCTTC. The chain couples TRBV20-1 to TRBJ2-1; D uncertain. V lost 6 bases and J 10 bases, leaving 19 bases between the germline ends. There are 13 residues in the CDR3. The germline V gene encodes CDR1 DFQATT and CDR2 SNEGSKA (reference sequence).

This chain joins TRBV7-2 and TRBJ2-5; the D is unclear. The V end lost 1 base, the J end lost 11 bases, and 11 bases lay between the germline ends. CDR1 and CDR2 (germline): SGHTA, FQGNSA. The CDR3 covers 12 residues. DNA of the CDR3: TGTGCCAGCAGCTTAGTCGTCAGTCCTCAGTACTTC. Translated, it gives CASSLVVSPQYF. Together with reference TRBV7-2 and TRBJ2-5, the CDR3 gives the full variable domain: GAGVSQSPSNKVTEKGKDVELRCDPISGHTALYWYRQSLGQGLEFLIYFQGNSAPDKSGLPSDRFSAERTGGSVSTLTIQRTQQEDSAVYLCASSLVVSPQYFGPGTRLLVL.

The V and J genes are TRBV3-1 and TRBJ2-3, with TRBD1 identical over 7 bases. This CDR3 is built from 16 residues. J gave up 4 bases and V 1 base, and 8 bases lay outside the gene matches. Germline CDR1 and CDR2: LGHDT and YNNKEL (reference sequence). The chain's CDR3 is CASSQGWTGDPDTQYF. DNA of the CDR3: TGTGCCAGCAGCCAAGGATGGACAGGCGATCCAGATACGCAGTATTTT.

The V call is TRBV20-1, the J call TRBJ2-5; 10 bases line up with TRBD1. The V gene end was trimmed by 2 bases and the J gene end by 11 bases; junction bases not matched to a gene: 20. The V gene's germline CDR1 is DFQATT and CDR2 SNEGSKA (reference sequence). This CDR3 comprises 17 residues. The chain's CDR3 is CSARLQNGTGVTSVQYF. In nucleotides, the CDR3 is TGCAGTGCTAGACTCCAAAATGGGACAGGGGTGACTAGTGTGCAGTACTTC.

CDR3 in amino acids: CASSEAVTSGTEQYF. The CDR3 DNA reads as TGTGCCAGCAGTGAAGCGGTCACTAGCGGGACCGAGCAGTACTTC. The rearrangement joins TRBV2 to TRBJ2-7, with TRBD2 identical over 10 bases. With V trimmed by 0 bases and J by 6 bases, 5 bases remained unmatched. CDR1 SNHLY and CDR2 FYNNEI come from the germline V gene. The CDR3 has 15 amino acids.

This clonotype was detected a few times. This sequence joins TRBV20-1 and TRBJ2-5, with a possible D match to TRBD2 (6 bases). Trimming took off 5 bases at V and 4 bases at J, with 14 bases between the two ends. The CDR3 totals 13 residues. Germline V gene data show CDR1 as DFQATT and CDR2 as SNEGSKA (reference sequence). The CDR3 DNA follows: TGCAGTGCTGGCTCGGGAGTGGGAGAGACCCAGTACTTC. Translated: CSAGSGVGETQYF.

This clonotype has only one observation. The rearrangement joins TRBV6-5 to TRBJ2-1, with 7 bases identical to TRBD2. In germline, CDR1 is MNHEY, CDR2 SVGAGI. CDR3 size: 14 residues. The V segment lost 7 bases and the J segment 1 base; nucleotides outside the gene matches: 4. The chain's CDR3 is CASKKRDSYNEQFF. CDR3 sequence (DNA): TGTGCCAGCAAGAAGCGGGATTCCTACAATGAGCAGTTCTTC.

This clonotype was recorded a few times. The rearrangement links TRBV28 to TRBJ2-5; either TRBD1 or TRBD2 may fit D (6 bases each). The tail of the sequence fits TRBJ2-7 better, so the J call may be wrong. Germline assignment: CDR1 MDHEN and CDR2 SYDVKM. The CDR3 is 16 amino acids. The chain's CDR3 is CASSFFRGGLGLEQYF. The CDR3 bases are TGTGCCAGCAGTTTCTTCCGAGGGGGGTTGGGGCTCGAGCAGTACTTC.

This clonotype was detected a few times. The gene calls are TRBV27 and TRBJ1-2; D perhaps matches TRBD1 (6 bases). Germline V gene sequence: CDR1 MNHEY, CDR2 SMNVEV (reference sequence). V was cut by 5 bases and J by 1 base, with 11 bases left in between. The CDR3 contains 14 residues. The CDR3 DNA sequence: TGTGCCAGCAGTAAGGGGGGGAGTAACTATGGCTACACCTTC. Translating gives CASSKGGSNYGYTF.

V and J are TRBV28 and TRBJ2-7, with 9 bases aligning to TRBD1. The V segment lost 6 bases and the J segment 8 bases; nucleotides outside the gene matches: 11. The CDR3 extends over 14 amino acids. The germline V gene encodes CDR1 MDHEN and CDR2 SYDVKM. The DNA for the CDR3 is TGTGCCAGCAGCCCCGGGACAGGGTTCCACAAGCAGTACTTC. Amino acid sequence: CASSPGTGFHKQYF.

The table lists this clonotype with a few counts. The chain carries TRBV30 and TRBJ2-3; D is undetermined. The length of the CDR3 is 15 residues. The germline V gene encodes CDR1 GTSNPN and CDR2 SVGIG (reference sequence). Trimming left V 0 bases short and J 0 bases short, with 10 bases between. The CDR3 sequence: CAWSVGPSSTDTQYF. The CDR3 DNA reads as TGTGCCTGGAGTGTAGGGCCATCTAGCACAGATACGCAGTATTTT.

The sample holds a few counts of this clonotype. The V call is TRBV5-1, the J call TRBJ2-5; 9 bases map to TRBD2. The germline V gene encodes CDR1 SGHRS and CDR2 YFSETQ. Trimming at V came to 4 bases and at J to 11 bases, leaving 15 bases not matched to a gene. The CDR3 extends over 15 amino acids. CDR3 amino acids: CASSPGLAGFSEQYF. CDR3 in DNA: TGCGCCAGCAGCCCAGGGCTAGCGGGATTTAGTGAGCAGTACTTC.

About this clonotype: One end of the junction fails to match germline, which may point to a read error. The chain recombines TRBV4-2 with TRBJ2-5; 12 bases align to TRBD2. CDR3 length equals 18 residues. CDR1 is LGHNA and CDR2 is YNFKEQ in the germline V gene. The CDR3 coding sequence is TGTGCCAGCAACCAAGGGCTAGCGGGGGGGCCGAGTGGAGAGACCCAGTACTTC. Amino acids: CASNQGLAGGPSGETQYF.

The chain carries TRBV3-1 and TRBJ1-1; D ambiguous. This CDR3 has 13 residues. With 5 bases removed from V and 4 bases from J, the gap between germline ends came to 11 bases. Germline V gives CDR1 LGHDT, CDR2 YNNKEL (reference sequence). The CDR3 region has the DNA TGTGCCAGCAGCGACACCTACGCCACTGAAGCTTTCTTT. This codes for CASSDTYATEAFF.

V and J are TRBV12-3 or TRBV12-4 and TRBJ2-1; TRBD2 matches 12 bases. The ends lost 6 bases at V and 3 bases at J; junction bases unmatched: 6. The CDR3 covers 16 residues. CDR3 loop: CASSQRTSGNYNEQFF. The CDR3 DNA follows: TGTGCCAGCAGCCAGAGGACTAGCGGGAACTACAATGAGCAGTTCTTC.

This clonotype was detected only a few times. The chain has TRBV11-2 and TRBJ2-7; D gene ambiguous. Germline V CDR1 and CDR2: SGHAT, FQNNGV. The CDR3 totals 13 residues. Trimming took off 4 bases at V and 2 bases at J, with 9 bases between the two ends. In DNA form, the CDR3 reads TGTGCCAGCAGCTATGGCAGGCCCTACGAGCAGTACTTC. It specifies CASSYGRPYEQYF.

The chain combines TRBV5-1 with TRBJ2-1, with D unclear. This CDR3 is built from 16 residues. Trimming cost V 4 bases and J 0 bases, with 14 bases left between them. The germline V gene has CDR1 SGHRS and CDR2 YFSETQ. CDR3 sequence reads: CASSPPTRSSYNEQFF. CDR3 nucleotides: TGCGCCAGCAGCCCCCCTACGCGGAGCTCCTACAATGAGCAGTTCTTC.

This clonotype was counted a few times. The chain recombines TRBV7-9 with TRBJ2-2; 7 nucleotides agree with TRBD1. V trimming: 6 bases; J trimming: 6 bases; junction bases outside the gene matches: 10. The CDR3 length is 15 residues. CDR1 SEHNR and CDR2 FQNEAQ come from the germline V gene (reference sequence). CDR3 in amino acids: CASSLGDRDAGELFF. CDR3 nucleotide sequence: TGTGCCAGCAGTCTCGGGGACAGAGACGCCGGGGAGCTGTTTTTT.

This chain connects TRBV10-3 to TRBJ1-2; D may be TRBD1 (5 bases). There are 11 residues in the CDR3. Trimming removed 10 bases at V and 7 bases at J, with 13 bases between. CDR1 ENHRY and CDR2 SYGVKD come from the germline V gene. CDR3 bases: TGTGCCAGCGGGGGTGCGGCTGGCTACACCTTC. This codes for CASGGAAGYTF.

The chain links TRBV7-8 to TRBJ2-1, with 11 bases lining up with TRBD2. CDR3 size: 16 residues. V dropped 5 bases and J dropped 6; count of bases not matched to a gene: 9. The germline V gene encodes CDR1 SGHVS and CDR2 FQNEAQ. In DNA form, the CDR3 reads TGTGCCAGCAGCCCGAAACTAGCGGGAGTTCGCAATGAGCAGTTCTTC. Translation: CASSPKLAGVRNEQFF.

This clonotype was seen only a few times. The CDR3 loop reads CASSQEESGGADEQFF. CDR3 nucleotide sequence: TGTGCCAGCAGCCAAGAGGAGAGCGGGGGGGCCGATGAGCAGTTCTTC. The J gene is TRBJ2-1, the V gene TRBV4-2; TRBD2 aligns across 10 bases. Germline loops: CDR1 LGHNA, CDR2 YNFKEQ. V lost 0 bases and J lost 8; bases outside the gene matches: 7. The CDR3 runs to 16 residues.

This clonotype has just a few counts. V gene TRBV4-1 combines with J gene TRBJ1-5; 7 bases agree with TRBD1. After removal of 1 base from V and 7 bases from J, the junction contained 7 bases not matched to a gene. In germline, CDR1 is MGHRA, CDR2 YSYEKL. CDR3 length: 15 amino acids. The CDR3 spells CASSQGQGSIQPQHF. The CDR3 DNA reads as TGCGCCAGCAGCCAAGGACAGGGCAGCATCCAGCCCCAGCATTTT.